This is a list of T cell receptor beta chains from one sample in a study of T cells of healthy individuals. MiXCR, applied by TCRdb to the 5' RACE reads, yields one record per CDR3 protein. Of about 57,000 distinct CDR3 sequences in the sample, 15% to 20% are singletons; the top ten hold around 5%. The receptors were sampled from a human donor in good health. Each CDR3 is given with its conserved first and last residue. The order of the fields is J gene, clone size, D gene, V gene, CDR3 DNA, CDR3 protein. The D gene is left open where the match is weak. Size is omitted from some rows. Given values are once, few, many or a class for expanded clones.

j_call: TRBJ2-7
clone_size: many
d_call: TRBD2
v_call: TRBV2
cdr3_nt: TGTGCCAGCAATCCGGCGGGGGACTACGAGCAGTACTTC
cdr3_aa: CASNPAGDYEQYF

j_call: TRBJ2-1
clone_size: -
d_call: TRBD1
v_call: TRBV6-5
cdr3_nt: TGTGCCAGCAGTTACGCGACAGGGGGTGAGCAGTTCTTC
cdr3_aa: CASSYATGGEQFF

j_call: TRBJ2-3
clone_size: few
d_call: -
v_call: TRBV5-1
cdr3_nt: TGCGCCAGCAATTTAGATCCGCTACCGGGTGGGGCGGGTACAGATACGCAGTATTTT
cdr3_aa: CASNLDPLPGGAGTDTQYF

j_call: TRBJ2-3
clone_size: -
d_call: TRBD1
v_call: TRBV5-1
cdr3_nt: TGCGCCAGCAGCTTGATCGGACAGGCCACAGATACGCAGTATTTT
cdr3_aa: CASSLIGQATDTQYF

j_call: TRBJ1-1
clone_size: -
d_call: -
v_call: TRBV29-1
cdr3_nt: TGCAGCTTTGCCCCTTCGGTTGAAGCTTTCTTT
cdr3_aa: CSFAPSVEAFF

j_call: TRBJ1-5
clone_size: -
d_call: TRBD1
v_call: TRBV2
cdr3_nt: TGTGCCAGCAGTGCCAGGGGGTACGGCAATCAGCCCCAGCATTTT
cdr3_aa: CASSARGYGNQPQHF

j_call: TRBJ1-5
clone_size: many
d_call: -
v_call: TRBV20-1
cdr3_nt: TGCAGTGCTAGAGAGTGGCAGAATCAGCCCCAGCATTTT
cdr3_aa: CSAREWQNQPQHF

j_call: TRBJ2-1
clone_size: few
d_call: TRBD2
v_call: TRBV3-1
cdr3_nt: TGTGCCAGCAGCTCCACGACTAGCGGGAGCAATGAGCAGTTCTTC
cdr3_aa: CASSSTTSGSNEQFF

j_call: TRBJ1-1
clone_size: -
d_call: -
v_call: TRBV5-1
cdr3_nt: TGCGCCAGCAGCTTGTCGCCGGGGAGTCGGAACACTGAAGCTTTCTTT
cdr3_aa: CASSLSPGSRNTEAFF

j_call: TRBJ1-5
clone_size: many
d_call: -
v_call: TRBV5-1
cdr3_nt: TGCGCCAGCAGCCCCGGAGCAGGTTTCTTCAATCAGCCCCAGCATTTT
cdr3_aa: CASSPGAGFFNQPQHF

j_call: TRBJ1-6
clone_size: -
d_call: -
v_call: TRBV6-5
cdr3_nt: TGTGCCAGCAGTTACGAGGGGCAGGGCTCACCCCTCCACTTT
cdr3_aa: CASSYEGQGSPLHF

j_call: TRBJ2-7
clone_size: -
d_call: -
v_call: TRBV7-2
cdr3_nt: TGTGCCAGCACCGGGGTCAGAGACTCCTACGAGCAGTACTTC
cdr3_aa: CASTGVRDSYEQYF

j_call: TRBJ2-1
clone_size: -
d_call: -
v_call: TRBV14
cdr3_nt: TGTGCCAGCAGCCAAGGGGGGTGGCTTAGCTCCTACAATGAGCAGTTCTTC
cdr3_aa: CASSQGGWLSSYNEQFF

j_call: TRBJ1-5
clone_size: few
d_call: TRBD1
v_call: TRBV15
cdr3_nt: TGTGCCACCAGCAGGGGGCGACAGGGAAATCAGCCCCAGCATTTT
cdr3_aa: CATSRGRQGNQPQHF

j_call: TRBJ2-7
clone_size: many
d_call: -
v_call: TRBV11-2
cdr3_nt: TGTGCCAGCAGCTTAATTTACGAGCAGTACTTC
cdr3_aa: CASSLIYEQYF

j_call: TRBJ1-2
clone_size: many
d_call: -
v_call: TRBV20-1
cdr3_nt: TGCAGTGCTAGCACAGTTAACTATGGCTACACCTTC
cdr3_aa: CSASTVNYGYTF

j_call: TRBJ1-1
clone_size: many
d_call: -
v_call: TRBV28
cdr3_nt: TGTGCCAGCAGTTTCCCCCCGGGACAGAACACTGAAGCTTTCTTT
cdr3_aa: CASSFPPGQNTEAFF

j_call: TRBJ2-3
clone_size: -
d_call: -
v_call: TRBV20-1
cdr3_nt: TGCAGTGCTAGAGATCCTCTTTCCGCCATCGATACGCAGTATTTT
cdr3_aa: CSARDPLSAIDTQYF

j_call: TRBJ2-7
clone_size: -
d_call: -
v_call: TRBV7-6
cdr3_nt: TGTGCCAGCAGCTTGGGGAACGAGCAGTACTTC
cdr3_aa: CASSLGNEQYF

j_call: TRBJ1-4
clone_size: many
d_call: TRBD1
v_call: TRBV18
cdr3_nt: TGTGCCAGCTCGCCACAGGGGTCTGCGGGGGAAAAACTGTTTTTT
cdr3_aa: CASSPQGSAGEKLFF

j_call: TRBJ2-3
clone_size: many
d_call: TRBD2
v_call: TRBV4-1
cdr3_nt: TGCGCCAGCAGCCTGGGACTAGCAACCGATACGCAGTATTTT
cdr3_aa: CASSLGLATDTQYF

j_call: TRBJ2-1
clone_size: many
d_call: -
v_call: TRBV7-9
cdr3_nt: TGTGCCAGCAGCTTGGAGACAGTCTACAATGAGCAGTTCTTC
cdr3_aa: CASSLETVYNEQFF

j_call: TRBJ2-1
clone_size: many
d_call: TRBD2
v_call: TRBV4-3
cdr3_nt: TGCGCCAGCAGCCAAGAGATTGCGCTAGCGGGAGTCAATGAGCAGTTCTTC
cdr3_aa: CASSQEIALAGVNEQFF

j_call: TRBJ2-1
clone_size: -
d_call: -
v_call: TRBV3-1
cdr3_nt: TGTGCCAGCCTGGGACGACCTTCGCGGGGTGAGCAGTTCTTC
cdr3_aa: CASLGRPSRGEQFF

j_call: TRBJ1-4
clone_size: many
d_call: -
v_call: TRBV29-1
cdr3_nt: TGCAGCGTGGGCTTCCGGAATGAAAAACTGTTTTTT
cdr3_aa: CSVGFRNEKLFF

j_call: TRBJ2-7
clone_size: medium-sized
d_call: -
v_call: TRBV4-1
cdr3_nt: TGCGCCAGCAGCCCAGGGGGGCTGTTGATCGAGCAGTACTTC
cdr3_aa: CASSPGGLLIEQYF

j_call: TRBJ2-2
clone_size: few
d_call: -
v_call: TRBV10-1
cdr3_nt: TGCGCCAGCACTAACGGACAAGCCGGAACCGGGGAGCTGTTTTTT
cdr3_aa: CASTNGQAGTGELFF

j_call: TRBJ1-2
clone_size: many
d_call: -
v_call: TRBV12-3/TRBV12-4
cdr3_nt: TGTGCCAGCAGAACTGACAGTAACTATGGCTACACCTTC
cdr3_aa: CASRTDSNYGYTF

j_call: TRBJ2-7
clone_size: -
d_call: -
v_call: TRBV21-1
cdr3_nt: TGTGCCAGCAGCCAAGAGGACAGGGAGTTTTCTTTTCACTACGAGCAGTACTTC
cdr3_aa: CASSQEDREFSFHYEQYF

j_call: TRBJ2-7
clone_size: -
d_call: -
v_call: TRBV20-1
cdr3_nt: TGCAGTGCTAGTGGGGGCGCTAACTCCTACGAGCAGTACTTC
cdr3_aa: CSASGGANSYEQYF

j_call: TRBJ1-1
clone_size: many
d_call: -
v_call: TRBV27
cdr3_nt: TGTGCCAGCAGCCCAGTAAGAAACACTGAAGCTTTCTTT
cdr3_aa: CASSPVRNTEAFF

j_call: TRBJ2-2
clone_size: few
d_call: TRBD2
v_call: TRBV28
cdr3_nt: TGTGCCAGCAGTTTACACGGGGGGGCCACCGGGGAGCTGTTTTTT
cdr3_aa: CASSLHGGATGELFF

j_call: TRBJ2-6
clone_size: -
d_call: -
v_call: TRBV4-2
cdr3_nt: TGTGCCAGCAGCCAAGTGACAGGCGACTCTGGGGCCAACGTCCTGACTTTC
cdr3_aa: CASSQVTGDSGANVLTF

j_call: TRBJ2-5
clone_size: -
d_call: TRBD1
v_call: TRBV24-1
cdr3_nt: TGTGCCACCAGCATGACAGGGAAAGAGACCCAGTACTTC
cdr3_aa: CATSMTGKETQYF

j_call: TRBJ2-1
clone_size: -
d_call: -
v_call: TRBV10-2
cdr3_nt: TGCGCCAGCACGCTCGGCCCCAATGAGCAGTTCTTC
cdr3_aa: CASTLGPNEQFF

j_call: TRBJ2-7
clone_size: -
d_call: -
v_call: TRBV25-1
cdr3_nt: TGTGCCAGCAGTGACGTGGTGGGGCCGACCTACGAGCAGTACTTC
cdr3_aa: CASSDVVGPTYEQYF

j_call: TRBJ2-7
clone_size: many
d_call: TRBD2
v_call: TRBV5-4
cdr3_nt: TGTGCCAGCAGCTTGGGGTTAGCGGGAGGAGACGAGCAGTACTTC
cdr3_aa: CASSLGLAGGDEQYF

j_call: TRBJ2-3
clone_size: -
d_call: -
v_call: TRBV2
cdr3_nt: TGTGCCACCCGTTACACAGATACGCAGTATTTT
cdr3_aa: CATRYTDTQYF

j_call: TRBJ2-2
clone_size: few
d_call: TRBD2
v_call: TRBV19
cdr3_nt: TGTGCCAGTAGTAGTGGAGGGGGACTAGCCAACACCGGGGAGCTGTTTTTT
cdr3_aa: CASSSGGGLANTGELFF

j_call: TRBJ2-4
clone_size: many
d_call: TRBD1
v_call: TRBV20-1
cdr3_nt: TGCAGTGCTCCACAGGGGACCCTCCTAGCCAAAAACATTCAGTACTTC
cdr3_aa: CSAPQGTLLAKNIQYF

j_call: TRBJ2-1
clone_size: many
d_call: -
v_call: TRBV29-1
cdr3_nt: TGCAGCGTTGAAGAGCAAGGGCACGAGCAGTTCTTC
cdr3_aa: CSVEEQGHEQFF

j_call: TRBJ2-3
clone_size: -
d_call: -
v_call: TRBV21-1
cdr3_nt: TGTGCCAGCAGCAAAGGGGAGACAGGGTTTACAGATACGCAGTATTTT
cdr3_aa: CASSKGETGFTDTQYF

j_call: TRBJ2-1
clone_size: many
d_call: TRBD1
v_call: TRBV9
cdr3_nt: TGTGCCAGCAGCCTCGGAGGGACAGGGTACAATGAGCAGTTCTTC
cdr3_aa: CASSLGGTGYNEQFF

j_call: TRBJ2-3
clone_size: -
d_call: -
v_call: TRBV7-2
cdr3_nt: TGTGCCAGCAGAAAGGGGGGCAGCACAGATACGCAGTATTTT
cdr3_aa: CASRKGGSTDTQYF

j_call: TRBJ2-2
clone_size: many
d_call: TRBD1
v_call: TRBV12-3/TRBV12-4
cdr3_nt: TGTGCCAGCAGCCAAGACAGGGCAATCGGGGAGCTGTTTTTT
cdr3_aa: CASSQDRAIGELFF

j_call: TRBJ1-1
clone_size: many
d_call: -
v_call: TRBV10-3
cdr3_nt: TGTGCCATCGGGAAAGGGTCGAGGTTGAACACTGAAGCTTTCTTT
cdr3_aa: CAIGKGSRLNTEAFF

j_call: TRBJ2-3
clone_size: many
d_call: TRBD2
v_call: TRBV12-3/TRBV12-4
cdr3_nt: TGTGCCAGCAGTCCGACTAGCAGCACAGATACGCAGTATTTT
cdr3_aa: CASSPTSSTDTQYF

j_call: TRBJ2-5
clone_size: many
d_call: -
v_call: TRBV10-3
cdr3_nt: TGTGCCATCAGGGAGCAGGGTACTGAGACCCAGTACTTC
cdr3_aa: CAIREQGTETQYF

j_call: TRBJ2-2
clone_size: many
d_call: -
v_call: TRBV29-1
cdr3_nt: TGCAGCGTTGATAGTCAGGTGAACACCGGGGAGCTGTTTTTT
cdr3_aa: CSVDSQVNTGELFF

j_call: TRBJ2-7
clone_size: -
d_call: -
v_call: TRBV3-1
cdr3_nt: TGTGCCAGCAGCCAAGATGTCGGGCACTACGAGCAGTACTTC
cdr3_aa: CASSQDVGHYEQYF

j_call: TRBJ2-3
clone_size: -
d_call: TRBD2
v_call: TRBV4-2
cdr3_nt: TGTGCCAGCAGCCCCAGGCTAGGACTAGCGGGCACAGATACGCAGTATTTT
cdr3_aa: CASSPRLGLAGTDTQYF

j_call: TRBJ2-7
clone_size: many
d_call: -
v_call: TRBV18
cdr3_nt: TGTGCCAGCTCGTTACGAACCTACGAGCAGTACTTC
cdr3_aa: CASSLRTYEQYF

j_call: TRBJ2-2
clone_size: few
d_call: TRBD2
v_call: TRBV20-1
cdr3_nt: TGCAGTGCCCCGGGAGCGGGAGTTTTAACCGGGGAGCTGTTTTTT
cdr3_aa: CSAPGAGVLTGELFF